This TCR beta chain originates from a study of blood T cell repertoires in COVID-19. Study at large: The origin of the acute and convalescent COVID-19 samples was the United States, Italy and Spain.

Participants were aged roughly 18 to 90 years, lived in around 25 US areas, and enrolled virtually. Cohorts were determined from participant-reported clinical history. A COVID-19 case was met by exposed participants within 2 weeks before study entry. Clones were read by immunoSEQ multiplex PCR, and TCRdb kept only the in-frame ones, dropping some. The data contain about 250,000 clones, around 83% of them seen just once; the ten biggest clones take up about 7%. CDR3 size: 15 residues. Germline assignment: CDR1 LNHDA and CDR2 SQIVND (reference sequence). V dropped 4 bases and J dropped 4; count of bases not matched to a gene: 6. This clone has just one count.

The sequence was collected from a woman between 50 and 59 years old who had been exposed to COVID-19. The sequenced sample consisted of PBMCs or T cells enriched from blood (not recorded which). The chain employs TRBV19 and TRBJ1-2; 10 nucleotides align to TRBD1. CDR3 coding DNA: TGTGCCAGTAGTAAGGGACAGGGGATTGGCTATGGCTACACCTTC. Protein sequence: CASSKGQGIGYGYTF.